The 19 T cell receptor beta chains below all came from one sample that was sequenced in a study of cytomegalovirus exposure and HLA in healthy donors. PCR primers comprised 60 Vbeta and 13 Jbeta primers. Generated by immunoSEQ multiplex PCR, the TCRdb table keeps only in-frame clones and is missing some. The sample contains 150,000 to 200,000 clones, roughly a tenth of which appear only once. Sequenced sample: PBMCs. These receptor sequences come from a woman in her 30s in good health and CMV-seropositive.

This clone was observed a few times. The chain joins TRBV5-5 to TRBJ1-1; D remains unclear. The CDR3 contains 13 residues. V was clipped by 0 bases and J by 3 bases, with 6 bases between them. Germline loops: CDR1 SGHKS, CDR2 YYEKEE (reference sequence). CDR3 residues: CASSLDRDTEAFF. For the CDR3, the DNA is TGTGCCAGCAGCTTGGACCGGGACACTGAAGCTTTCTTT.

The chain employs TRBV5-1 and TRBJ2-7; possible D gene TRBD2, 6 bases. The germline V gene encodes CDR1 SGHRS and CDR2 YFSETQ. The CDR3 extends over 15 amino acids. Trimming removed 0 bases at V and 5 bases at J, with 15 bases between. CDR3 protein: CASSLAGSVVDEQYF. The CDR3 DNA reads as TGCGCCAGCAGCTTGGCCGGGAGTGTCGTCGACGAGCAGTACTTC.

The rearrangement uses TRBV7-9 and TRBJ2-5; no clear D gene. Per germline, CDR1 SEHNR and CDR2 FQNEAQ (reference sequence). Trimming stripped 1 base from V and 1 base from J, with 7 bases between. CDR3 length: 14 amino acids. CDR3: CASSLGRFQETQYF. The CDR3, as DNA: TGTGCCAGCAGCTTAGGCAGGTTCCAAGAGACCCAGTACTTC.

V and J are TRBV14 and TRBJ2-5; D remains unclear. CDR1 is SGHDN and CDR2 is FVKESK in the germline V gene. Trimming removed 2 bases at V and 1 base at J, with 5 bases between. This CDR3 is built from 13 residues. The CDR3 reads CASSQQIQETQYF. The DNA of the CDR3 is TGTGCCAGCAGCCAACAGATCCAAGAGACCCAGTACTTC.

The rearrangement links TRBV14 to TRBJ2-1; 7 bases are a match to TRBD2. Germline-derived CDR1 and CDR2 are SGHDN and FVKESK. After removal of 8 bases from V and 0 bases from J, the junction contained 1 base not matched to a gene. The CDR3 loop spans 13 amino acids. The CDR3 is CASGGVSYNEQFF. In DNA form, the CDR3 reads TGTGCCAGCGGGGGGGTCTCCTACAATGAGCAGTTCTTC.

This chain connects TRBV6-5 to TRBJ1-2; TRBD1 aligns across 9 bases. CDR1 and CDR2 (germline): MNHEY, SVGAGI. Trimming cost V 6 bases and J 6 bases; bases outside gene matches: 8. CDR3 length: 14 amino acids. CDR3 DNA sequence: TGTGCCAGCAGGGACATCCGGGACAGGGATGGCTACACCTTC. Protein product: CASRDIRDRDGYTF.

This chain connects TRBV20-1 to TRBJ1-1, with 10 bases lining up with TRBD1. The CDR3 contains 11 residues. Germline loops: CDR1 DFQATT, CDR2 SNEGSKA (reference sequence). The CDR3 region is CSHRDRGRAFF. In DNA form, the CDR3 reads TGCAGCCATCGGGACAGGGGAAGGGCTTTCTTT.

The chain carries TRBV18 and TRBJ2-1; no reliable D call. Germline V lookup: CDR1 KGHSH, CDR2 LQKENI. V was cut by 3 bases and J by 10 bases, with 10 bases left in between. CDR3 length equals 12 residues. The CDR3 DNA sequence: TGTGCCAGCTCACCGTCGACCAGGGAGCAGTTCTTC. The encoded protein is CASSPSTREQFF.

The chain is built from TRBV19 and TRBJ1-5, with 8 positions matching TRBD1. Germline values: CDR1 LNHDA, CDR2 SQIVND (reference sequence). After removal of 7 bases from V and 0 bases from J, the junction contained 5 bases not matched to a gene. The CDR3 is made up of 15 amino acids. The CDR3 nucleotides read TGTGCCAGTACCGATACAGGGGGTAGCAATCAGCCCCAGCATTTT. It translates to CASTDTGGSNQPQHF.

This clone occurred a few times. The chain is built from TRBV2 and TRBJ2-3; 7 positions match TRBD2. J was trimmed by 3 bases and V by 3 bases; bases with no gene match: 9. This CDR3 is built from 16 residues. Germline V gene sequence: CDR1 SNHLY, CDR2 FYNNEI. The CDR3: CASSERAGSWTDTQYF. CDR3 sequence (DNA): TGTGCCAGCAGTGAGCGAGCGGGATCTTGGACAGATACGCAGTATTTT.

The sample holds a few counts of this clone. The chain has TRBV5-1 and TRBJ2-1; D perhaps matches TRBD1 (6 bases). Germline CDR1 is SGHRS and CDR2 is YFSETQ. CDR3 length equals 13 residues. V lost 4 bases and J 6 bases, leaving 11 bases between the germline ends. DNA for the CDR3: TGCGCCAGCAGCCAGGACAGAGTCAATGAGCAGTTCTTC. It translates to CASSQDRVNEQFF.

Only a few counts were recorded for this clone. DNA of the CDR3: TGTGCCAGCAGTGAAGCGGGTGGGGGCCCTAACTATGGCTACACCTTC. It codes for CASSEAGGGPNYGYTF. This chain connects TRBV6-1 to TRBJ1-2, with D maybe TRBD1 (6 bases). Germline loops: CDR1 MNHNS, CDR2 SASEGT. Trimming took 0 bases from V and 0 from J, leaving 11 bases between them. The CDR3 sequence is 16 residues long.

This clone was counted many times. The rearrangement uses TRBV6-1 and TRBJ2-1; 8 nucleotides match TRBD2. V lost 4 bases to trimming and J lost 6 bases; unmatched junction nucleotides: 5. This CDR3 has 14 residues. CDR1 is MNHNS, CDR2 SASEGT, per germline. The CDR3 spells CASSAGLEGNEQFF. CDR3 DNA: TGTGCCAGCAGTGCGGGACTAGAGGGCAATGAGCAGTTCTTC.

The chain has TRBV25-1 and TRBJ1-3, with a tentative D call TRBD1 (5 bases). This CDR3 has 15 residues. V was cut by 1 base and J by 4 bases, with 11 bases left in between. Germline-derived CDR1 and CDR2 are MGHDK and SYGVNS. DNA of the CDR3: TGTGCCAGCAGTGAATCCAGGGAATTCGGAAACACCATATATTTT. Translation gives CASSESREFGNTIYF.

The chain uses TRBV9 and TRBJ2-5; D perhaps matches TRBD1 (6 bases). The length of the CDR3 is 15 residues. The germline V gene has CDR1 SGDLS and CDR2 YYNGEE. V dropped 0 bases and J dropped 2 bases, with 11 bases sitting between them. The CDR3, as DNA: TGTGCCAGCAGCGTAGGGATCGGACAGCAAGAGACCCAGTACTTC. As protein: CASSVGIGQQETQYF.

In its sample, this clone was seen a few times. V usage is TRBV29-1 and J usage is TRBJ2-1; 7 bases line up with TRBD1. Germline assignment: CDR1 SQVTM and CDR2 ANQGSEA. Trimming cost V 0 bases and J 8 bases; bases outside gene matches: 1. The CDR3 is 12 residues long. DNA of the CDR3: TGCAGCGTTGAAGAAGGGGGCGATGAGCAGTTCTTC. Translating it yields CSVEEGGDEQFF.

This clone was counted only a few times. This chain links TRBV30 with TRBJ1-5; a weak D match, TRBD1 (5 bases). The length of the CDR3 is 13 residues. Trimming pared 2 bases from V and 6 bases from J, leaving 11 bases between. Germline-derived CDR1 and CDR2 are GTSNPN and SVGIG (reference sequence). In nucleotides, the CDR3 is TGTGCCTGGAGTACCCAGGGTTTTCAGCCCCAGCATTTT. This encodes CAWSTQGFQPQHF.

This clone was found a few times. The V and J genes are TRBV5-1 and TRBJ1-6; TRBD1 matches 9 bases. Germline trimming cut 1 base from V and 3 bases from J; bases unmatched to any gene: 5. The CDR3 contains 17 residues. The germline gives CDR1 SGHRS, CDR2 YFSETQ. The CDR3 nucleotides read TGCGCCAGCAGCTTGATGAGACAGGGGGACTATAATTCACCCCTCCACTTT. Translation gives CASSLMRQGDYNSPLHF.

This rearrangement joins TRBV4-1 to TRBJ2-6, with 7 bases identical to TRBD1. V trimming: 6 bases; J trimming: 0 bases; junction bases outside the gene matches: 8. CDR1 and CDR2 (germline): MGHRA, YSYEKL. CDR3 length: 17 residues. DNA for the CDR3: TGCGCCAGCAGATTAGGGACAGCATCCTCTGGGGCCAACGTCCTGACTTTC. It yields the protein CASRLGTASSGANVLTF.